The 20 T cell receptor beta chains below come from one sample, sequenced in a study of blood T cell repertoires in COVID-19. Some clones are missing from TCRdb's copy, which holds only in-frame ones; the method was immunoSEQ multiplex PCR. The table shows some 270,000 clones, with over 85% occurring only once. The material sequenced was PBMCs or T cells enriched from blood (not recorded which). The receptors were gathered from a woman aged 55-69 years who had recovered from COVID-19.

The chain recombines TRBV28 with TRBJ2-1; tentatively, D is TRBD1 (6 bases). V dropped 3 bases and J dropped 5 bases, with 17 bases sitting between them. The CDR3 consists of 16 residues. The V gene's germline CDR1 is MDHEN and CDR2 SYDVKM. CDR3 coding DNA: TGTGCCAGCAGTTTGTCAGTGGGGGCGACGGACAATGAGCAGTTCTTC. Translation gives CASSLSVGATDNEQFF.

This chain uses TRBV7-3 with TRBJ2-5; 10 bases map to TRBD2. The CDR3 is 15 amino acids. Trimming took 1 base from V and 6 from J; bases not matched to a gene: 5. In germline, CDR1 is SGHTA, CDR2 FQGTGA. CDR3 loop: CASSLIPSGSKTQYF. Here the CDR3 DNA reads TGTGCCAGCAGCTTAATACCTAGCGGGAGTAAGACCCAGTACTTC.

This chain uses TRBV3-1 (or the pseudogene TRBV3-2) with TRBJ1-1, with 12 positions matching TRBD1. Unmatched junction bases numbered 3, after V lost 4 bases and J lost 3 bases. Germline V gene data show CDR1 as LGHDT and CDR2 as YNNKEL (reference sequence). The CDR3 extends over 15 amino acids. DNA of the CDR3: TGTGCCAGCAGCCCCCGGGACAGGGGGCACACTGAAGCTTTCTTT. It specifies CASSPRDRGHTEAFF.

The chain is built from TRBV27 and TRBJ1-6; D is ambiguous. The CDR3 has 12 residues. Germline V gives CDR1 MNHEY, CDR2 SMNVEV (reference sequence). Between the trimmed V and J ends, which lost 2 bases and 7 bases, there was a span of 3 bases. CDR3 residues: CASSLPNSPLHF. In DNA, the CDR3 is TGTGCCAGCAGTTTACCAAATTCACCCCTCCACTTT.

This clone showed up just once. The chain carries TRBV18 and TRBJ2-7, with TRBD1 matching over 8 bases. The V segment lost 3 bases and the J segment 6 bases; nucleotides outside the gene matches: 4. CDR1 KGHSH and CDR2 LQKENI come from the germline V gene. The CDR3 runs 13 residues. CDR3 nucleotides: TGTGCCAGCTCACCGGGACAGGATCGCGAGCAGTACTTC. It yields the protein CASSPGQDREQYF.

With regard to this clone: Its ends do not fully match the called genes, so a read error is possible. This sequence joins TRBV7-2 and TRBJ2-3; 7 positions match TRBD2. Germline V gene sequence: CDR1 SGHTA, CDR2 FQGNSA. The CDR3 contains 12 residues. In nucleotides, the CDR3 is TGTGCCAGCAGCCCTGGGCGGGGGACTGATCGTTTT. It translates to CASSPGRGTDRF.

The chain recombines TRBV11-2 with TRBJ2-5; a possible D gene is TRBD1 (5 bases). This CDR3 comprises 16 residues. Germline CDR1 reads SGHAT; CDR2 reads FQNNGV. The ends were cut back, 0 bases at V and 5 bases at J, with 16 bases in the middle. The CDR3 loop is CASSLDRGQGQETQYF. In DNA, the CDR3 is TGTGCCAGCAGCTTAGATAGGGGTCAGGGTCAGGAGACCCAGTACTTC. Full variable domain (outside the CDR3, taken from reference TRBV11-2 and TRBJ2-5): EAGVAQSPRYKIIEKRQSVAFWCNPISGHATLYWYQQILGQGPKLLIQFQNNGVVDDSQLPKDRFSAERLKGVDSTLKIQPAKLEDSAVYLCASSLDRGQGQETQYFGPGTRLLVL.

Turning to this clone: This same CDR3 is encoded by further DNA sequences in the sample. The chain links TRBV11-2 to TRBJ1-2; 7 bases agree with TRBD1. The V and J ends lost 3 bases and 2 bases, in that order; junction bases with no gene match: 0. The V gene's germline CDR1 is SGHAT and CDR2 FQNNGV. The CDR3 extends over 13 amino acids. As DNA, the CDR3 is TGTGCCAGCAGCTTGGGACAGAACTATGGCTACACCTTC. This codes for CASSLGQNYGYTF.

This clone appeared a single time. J is TRBJ1-6 and V is TRBV3-1 (or the pseudogene TRBV3-2); D is unresolved. V lost 4 bases and J lost 6, with 10 bases in between. The CDR3 spans 14 residues. CDR1 LGHDT and CDR2 YNNKEL come from the germline V gene (reference sequence). The CDR3 here is CASSPGVVNSPLHF. In DNA form, the CDR3 reads TGTGCCAGCAGCCCAGGCGTAGTTAATTCACCCCTCCACTTT.

In this sample, this clone turned up once. The CDR3 loop reads CASSEGQAVQPQHF. The CDR3 coding sequence is TGTGCCAGCAGCGAGGGACAGGCGGTTCAGCCCCAGCATTTT. The chain uses TRBV6-5 and TRBJ1-5, with 8 positions matching TRBD1. Germline CDR1 reads MNHEY; CDR2 reads SVGAGI. The CDR3 extends over 14 amino acids. V was pared by 6 bases and J by 6 bases, with 7 bases of the junction left unmatched.

This clone was seen once. V is TRBV5-1 and J is TRBJ2-7; tentative D call: TRBD1 (6 bases). Germline CDR1 SGHRS, CDR2 YFSETQ. CDR3 size: 15 residues. Trimming shortened V by 7 bases and J by 2 bases, and 19 bases separated the two germline ends. Written as DNA, the CDR3 is TGCGCCAGCCGACCGTCTGGGACACCTGCCTACGAGCAGTACTTC. Residues: CASRPSGTPAYEQYF.

This clone appeared many times. The chain has TRBV28 and TRBJ2-1; D is undetermined. CDR3 length: 16 amino acids. Per germline, CDR1 MDHEN and CDR2 SYDVKM. V shed 2 bases and J shed 0 bases, with 11 bases lying between them. CDR3 protein: CASSLTVGVSYNEQFF. In DNA form, the CDR3 reads TGTGCCAGCAGTTTAACCGTCGGAGTCTCCTACAATGAGCAGTTCTTC. The variable domain in full, completed from reference TRBV28 and TRBJ2-1, reads DVKVTQSSRYLVKRTGEKVFLECVQDMDHENMFWYRQDPGLGLRLIYFSYDVKMKEKGDIPEGYSVSREKKERFSLILESASTNQTSMYLCASSLTVGVSYNEQFFGPGTRLTVL.

This clone was found once. The CDR3 region has the DNA TGTGCCAGCAAGGTGTCTGGGAGCTCCTACAATGAGCAGTTCTTC. Encoded protein: CASKVSGSSYNEQFF. This chain uses TRBV28 with TRBJ2-1; possibly TRBD2 for D (5 bases). Between the trimmed V and J ends, which lost 7 bases and 0 bases, there was a span of 13 bases. The V gene's germline CDR1 is MDHEN and CDR2 SYDVKM. The CDR3 spans 15 residues.

The chain combines TRBV5-1 with TRBJ1-2; 7 positions agree with TRBD1. CDR3 length: 13 residues. Germline assignment: CDR1 SGHRS and CDR2 YFSETQ. The junction had 6 bases not matched to a gene; V was cut back by 2 bases and J by 8 bases. CDR3 sequence (DNA): TGCGCCAGCAGCTTAAGGACAGGCGGGGGCTACACCTTC. Translated, it gives CASSLRTGGGYTF.

The V call is TRBV7-2, the J call TRBJ1-3; D call uncertain. Trimming stripped 1 base from V and 4 bases from J, with 8 bases between. In germline, CDR1 is SGHTA, CDR2 FQGNSA. The CDR3 sequence is 14 residues long. The CDR3 region is CASSLERRGNTIYF. In nucleotides, the CDR3 is TGTGCCAGCAGCTTAGAACGCAGGGGAAACACCATATATTTT.

Only one count was recorded for this clone. This chain joins TRBV28 and TRBJ1-6; a possible D gene is TRBD1 (6 bases). The CDR3 runs to 14 residues. The germline V gene encodes CDR1 MDHEN and CDR2 SYDVKM. V lost 3 bases and J lost 11, with 14 bases in between. CDR3 sequence reads: CASSFSAGETPLHF. The CDR3 DNA follows: TGTGCCAGCAGTTTTTCTGCAGGGGAAACACCCCTCCACTTT. The whole variable domain, remainder taken from reference TRBV28 and TRBJ1-6, is DVKVTQSSRYLVKRTGEKVFLECVQDMDHENMFWYRQDPGLGLRLIYFSYDVKMKEKGDIPEGYSVSREKKERFSLILESASTNQTSMYLCASSFSAGETPLHFGNGTRLTVT.

The V call is TRBV5-4, the J call TRBJ2-2; a possible D gene is TRBD1 (8 bases). V was pared by 4 bases and J by 1 base, with 14 bases between. Germline loops: CDR1 SGHNT, CDR2 YYREEE (reference sequence). The CDR3 has 16 residues. The CDR3 reads CASSRTGRGNTGELFF. The CDR3 DNA follows: TGTGCCAGCAGCCGGACAGGGAGGGGGAACACCGGGGAGCTGTTTTTT.

This chain joins TRBV11-1 and TRBJ1-5, with D hard to call. This CDR3 has 13 amino acids. CDR1 and CDR2 from the germline V gene are SGHAT and FQDESV (reference sequence). Deletions cut 4 bases from V and 4 bases from J, with 8 bases between. CDR3 bases: TGTGCCAGCAGCTCAGGTTGGAATCAGCCCCAGCATTTT. It is translated as CASSSGWNQPQHF.

This clone was seen only once. The chain combines TRBV6-5 with TRBJ1-4; 7 bases align to TRBD1. Trimming took 6 bases from V and 2 from J; bases not matched to a gene: 6. This CDR3 has 15 residues. Germline CDR1 is MNHEY and CDR2 is SVGAGI. The CDR3 bases are TGTGCCAGCAGGGGAACAGGGGTTACTAATGAAAAACTGTTTTTT. It encodes CASRGTGVTNEKLFF.

The chain couples TRBV7-2 to TRBJ2-7; perhaps TRBD2 as D (6 bases). V was cut by 5 bases and J by 2 bases, with 13 bases left in between. This CDR3 has 14 amino acids. Germline lookup yields CDR1 SGHTA and CDR2 FQGNSA. The CDR3: CASSPGLRTYEQYF. The CDR3 DNA sequence: TGTGCCAGCAGCCCGGGACTTCGTACCTACGAGCAGTACTTC.